These 24 T cell receptor beta chains originate from one sample sequenced in a study of cytomegalovirus exposure and HLA in healthy donors. Researchers ran the PCR with 60 Vbeta and 13 Jbeta primers. Sequenced by immunoSEQ multiplex PCR; TCRdb stores in-frame clones only, minus some. The sample shows approximately 120,000 clones, approximately 80% of them seen only once. The sequenced sample consisted of PBMCs. The source is a woman aged 25 to 39 in good health and CMV-seronegative.

This chain connects TRBV15 to TRBJ1-1, with 7 positions matching TRBD1. V gave up 5 bases and J gave up 1 base; unmatched junction bases: 4. The CDR3 covers 14 residues. Per the germline V gene, CDR1 is LNHNV and CDR2 is YYDKDF (reference sequence). CDR3 loop: CATSAGDRNTEAFF. Written as DNA, the CDR3 is TGTGCCACCAGCGCAGGGGACAGGAACACTGAAGCTTTCTTT.

This chain links TRBV5-4 with TRBJ2-7; 10 nucleotides line up with TRBD2. The CDR3 length is 16 residues. Germline V lookup: CDR1 SGHNT, CDR2 YYREEE (reference sequence). V trimming: 4 bases; J trimming: 0 bases; junction bases outside the gene matches: 7. CDR3 residues: CASSPPGLANSYEQYF. The DNA for the CDR3 is TGTGCCAGCAGCCCTCCGGGACTAGCGAACTCCTACGAGCAGTACTTC.

This clone occurred a few times. The chain is built from TRBV10-3 and TRBJ2-2; 8 positions agree with TRBD1. The germline CDR1 and CDR2 sequences are ENHRY and SYGVKD. The CDR3 totals 15 residues. V shed 5 bases and J 4 bases; nucleotides not matched to a gene: 6. The CDR3 DNA sequence: TGTGCCATCAGTTCCAGGGGGCCTCCCACCGGGGAGCTGTTTTTT. This codes for CAISSRGPPTGELFF.

This chain's CDR3 is CASSLSQGEAFF. CDR3 DNA: TGTGCCAGCAGTTTATCCCAGGGGGAAGCTTTCTTT. This chain uses TRBV28 with TRBJ1-1; D is possibly TRBD1 (6 bases). Germline lookup yields CDR1 MDHEN and CDR2 SYDVKM. The V gene lost 1 base and the J gene lost 8 bases, with 8 bases spanning the gap. The CDR3 loop spans 12 amino acids. Together with reference TRBV28 and TRBJ1-1, the CDR3 gives the full variable domain: DVKVTQSSRYLVKRTGEKVFLECVQDMDHENMFWYRQDPGLGLRLIYFSYDVKMKEKGDIPEGYSVSREKKERFSLILESASTNQTSMYLCASSLSQGEAFFGQGTRLTVV.

The rearrangement uses TRBV11-3 and TRBJ2-7, with D perhaps TRBD1 (7 bases). The V end was cut by 2 bases, the J end by 4 bases, with 15 bases between. This CDR3 is 15 amino acids long. CDR1 and CDR2 from the germline V gene are SGHNT and YENEEA. The CDR3 DNA reads as TGTGCCAGCAGCTTATATGGAGGGGGCGCGTACGAGCAGTACTTC. This sequence encodes CASSLYGGGAYEQYF.

This sequence joins TRBV6-1 and TRBJ2-5; 7 bases agree with TRBD1. This CDR3 has 13 residues. The germline V gene encodes CDR1 MNHNS and CDR2 SASEGT. J lost 1 base, V lost 4 bases, and 0 bases had no gene match. The CDR3 is CASSGDSQETQYF. The CDR3 DNA is TGTGCCAGCAGTGGGGACAGCCAAGAGACCCAGTACTTC.

J is TRBJ2-7 and V is TRBV5-4; 9 nucleotides line up with TRBD1. Germline lookup yields CDR1 SGHNT and CDR2 YYREEE (reference sequence). V lost 4 bases, J lost 3 bases, and 14 bases stayed unmatched. There are 17 residues in the CDR3. The CDR3 DNA reads as TGTGCCAGCAGCCCCCCGGCTGGGACAGGGCTGATCTACGAGCAGTACTTC. This sequence encodes CASSPPAGTGLIYEQYF.

This chain links TRBV5-5 with TRBJ2-7, with 7 bases that match TRBD2. CDR1 is SGHKS and CDR2 is YYEKEE in the germline V gene (reference sequence). The ends lost 2 bases at V and 0 bases at J; junction bases unmatched: 5. This CDR3 has 15 residues. In nucleotides, the CDR3 is TGTGCCAGCAGCTTAATAGCGGGCGACTCCTACGAGCAGTACTTC. It is translated as CASSLIAGDSYEQYF.

The sample holds one count of this clone. The chain combines TRBV5-1 with TRBJ2-5, with TRBD1 identical over 8 bases. The end of the DNA is better explained by TRBJ2-7, so the J call may be wrong. CDR3 length: 15 residues. The germline V gene has CDR1 SGHRS and CDR2 YFSETQ. The CDR3 DNA is TGCGCCAGCAGCAACGCCGACAGGGGAGACTACGAGCAGTACTTC. Protein: CASSNADRGDYEQYF.

This rearrangement joins TRBV6-1 to TRBJ2-1; 7 nucleotides align to TRBD2. V lost 5 bases to trimming and J lost 4 bases; unmatched junction nucleotides: 8. Germline values: CDR1 MNHNS, CDR2 SASEGT. This CDR3 comprises 15 residues. The CDR3 here is CASSPQLGLYNEQFF. The CDR3, as DNA: TGTGCCAGCAGTCCCCAATTGGGACTATACAATGAGCAGTTCTTC.

The chain combines TRBV4-1 with TRBJ2-7, with 10 bases that match TRBD2. Germline assignment: CDR1 MGHRA and CDR2 YSYEKL. V lost 0 bases and J lost 6; bases outside the gene matches: 8. This CDR3 contains 16 residues. The CDR3 protein is CASSQDEASGRREQYF. CDR3 nucleotide sequence: TGCGCCAGCAGCCAAGACGAGGCTAGCGGGAGACGCGAGCAGTACTTC.

The chain combines TRBV5-1 with TRBJ2-7; 9 bases are a match to TRBD1. This CDR3 region has 15 residues. Looked up from germline, CDR1 is SGHRS and CDR2 is YFSETQ. V trimming: 0 bases; J trimming: 6 bases; junction bases outside the gene matches: 7. CDR3 DNA sequence: TGCGCCAGCAGCTTGGCCGGGACAGGGTCGGCCGAGCAGTACTTC. Protein sequence: CASSLAGTGSAEQYF.

This clone turned up a few times. Other DNA sequences in this sample translate to the same CDR3. The chain joins TRBV11-3 to TRBJ2-2; D is undetermined. Germline V gene data show CDR1 as SGHNT and CDR2 as YENEEA. The CDR3 runs to 13 residues. Trimming removed 4 bases from V and 5 bases from J, with 8 bases in between. CDR3 bases: TGTGCCAGCAGCTCCCCGAGAACCGGGGAGCTGTTTTTT. Amino acids: CASSSPRTGELFF.

This clone was seen a few times. The J gene is TRBJ1-1, the V gene TRBV9; 8 bases fit TRBD1. CDR3 length: 14 residues. V dropped 3 bases and J dropped 6; count of bases not matched to a gene: 7. CDR1 and CDR2 (germline): SGDLS, YYNGEE. CDR3 region: CASSATQGGAEAFF. CDR3 in DNA: TGTGCCAGCAGCGCAACACAGGGGGGCGCTGAAGCTTTCTTT.

By share, this clone counts as medium-sized (0.01 to 0.1%). This chain uses TRBV4-2 with TRBJ2-2; 10 bases are a match to TRBD2. Germline V lookup: CDR1 LGHNA, CDR2 YNFKEQ. The CDR3 is 15 residues long. Trimming at V came to 1 base and at J to 5 bases, leaving 1 base not matched to a gene. CDR3 coding DNA: TGTGCCAGCAGCCAAGGAGCGGGAGGGACCGGGGAGCTGTTTTTT. It specifies CASSQGAGGTGELFF.

This clone showed up just once. This chain connects TRBV5-1 to TRBJ2-7; 15 nucleotides line up with TRBD2. CDR3 length equals 16 residues. V lost 3 bases to trimming and J lost 6 bases; unmatched junction nucleotides: 7. CDR1 and CDR2 from the germline V gene are SGHRS and YFSETQ. In DNA form, the CDR3 reads TGCGCCAGCAGCTCCGGGACGGGACTAGCGGGAGGCGAGCAGTACTTC. Translated: CASSSGTGLAGGEQYF. The entire variable domain, with the rest obtained from reference TRBV5-1 and TRBJ2-7, is as follows: KAGVTQTPRYLIKTRGQQVTLSCSPISGHRSVSWYQQTPGQGLQFLFEYFSETQRNKGNFPGRFSGRQFSNSRSEMNVSTLELGDSALYLCASSSGTGLAGGEQYFGPGTRLTVT.

V gene TRBV7-3 combines with J gene TRBJ2-5; D gene ambiguous. The germline V gene encodes CDR1 SGHTA and CDR2 FQGTGA. The CDR3 spans 13 residues. Deletions cut 5 bases from V and 5 bases from J, with 12 bases between. The CDR3: CASSPGPTETQYF. CDR3 bases: TGTGCCAGCAGCCCTGGGCCTACGGAGACCCAGTACTTC.

The chain employs TRBV7-8 and TRBJ2-7, with no clear D. Looked up from germline, CDR1 is SGHVS and CDR2 is FQNEAQ. The CDR3 length is 16 residues. V gave up 7 bases and J gave up 3 bases, with 22 bases separating them. In DNA, the CDR3 is TGTGCCAGCACCTCCCTTAGTGGCGGAGTGGGCTACGAGCAGTACTTC. Amino acids: CASTSLSGGVGYEQYF.

The chain recombines TRBV19 with TRBJ2-2; possible D gene TRBD1, 5 bases. The CDR3 loop spans 12 amino acids. CDR1 LNHDA and CDR2 SQIVND come from the germline V gene (reference sequence). V lost 8 bases and J 4 bases, leaving 8 bases between the germline ends. DNA for the CDR3: TGTGCCAGTCTTCAGGGCACCGGGGAGCTGTTTTTT. Translating it yields CASLQGTGELFF. Full variable domain (rest looked up from reference TRBV19 and TRBJ2-2): DGGITQSPKYLFRKEGQNVTLSCEQNLNHDAMYWYRQDPGQGLRLIYYSQIVNDFQKGDIAEGYSVSREKKESFPLTVTSAQKNPTAFYLCASLQGTGELFFGEGSRLTVL.

The CDR3 reads CASSDDTSGVSYEQYF. The CDR3 nucleotides read TGTGCCAGCAGTGACGATACTAGCGGGGTCTCCTACGAGCAGTACTTC. This chain joins TRBV6-4 and TRBJ2-7, with 10 bases identical to TRBD2. The CDR3 extends over 16 amino acids. Per germline, CDR1 MRHNA and CDR2 SNTAGT. The ends lost 2 bases at V and 0 bases at J; junction bases unmatched: 4.

This clone was observed a handful of times. The V gene is TRBV30, the J gene TRBJ2-7, with D possibly being TRBD2 (5 bases). Germline V gene data show CDR1 as GTSNPN and CDR2 as SVGIG (reference sequence). V dropped 3 bases and J dropped 7 bases, with 16 bases sitting between them. The CDR3 contains 13 residues. This CDR3 reads CAWRKAASGEQYF. For the CDR3, the DNA is TGTGCCTGGAGGAAAGCGGCGTCTGGGGAGCAGTACTTC.

The rearrangement links TRBV7-9 to TRBJ2-7; weak D call: TRBD2 (6 bases). The CDR3 consists of 17 residues. Trimming pared 0 bases from V and 0 bases from J, leaving 15 bases between. Per the germline V gene, CDR1 is SEHNR and CDR2 is FQNEAQ (reference sequence). In DNA, the CDR3 is TGTGCCAGCAGCTTAGCGGGGGACTGGGGAATCTCCTACGAGCAGTACTTC. As protein: CASSLAGDWGISYEQYF.

This sequence joins TRBV11-2 and TRBJ1-1; D gene uncertain. Trimming took off 5 bases at V and 8 bases at J, with 18 bases between the two ends. The CDR3 spans 14 residues. CDR1 is SGHAT and CDR2 is FQNNGV in the germline V gene. The CDR3 loop reads CASSPLSGRGEAFF. CDR3 nucleotides: TGTGCCAGCAGCCCCCTCTCCGGCCGAGGGGAAGCTTTCTTT.

The count of this clone is one. The chain combines TRBV30 with TRBJ1-2; a possible D gene is TRBD1 (6 bases). Germline loops: CDR1 GTSNPN, CDR2 SVGIG (reference sequence). CDR3 size: 13 residues. CDR3 loop: CALVGAEAYGYTF. Written as DNA, the CDR3 is TGTGCGCTGGTGGGGGCGGAGGCATATGGCTACACCTTC.